This TCR beta chain was documented in a study of T cells in Graves' hyperthyroidism and ophthalmopathy. Regarding the study as a whole: In the blood, most expanded thyroid clonotypes above 0.001 appeared as well.

The CDR3 runs 17 residues. Per the germline V gene, CDR1 is LGHNA and CDR2 is YSLEER. V dropped 3 bases and J dropped 1; count of bases not matched to a gene: 5. Remarks on this clonotype: Its antigen is currently unknown.

RNA transcripts served as the template for amplifying TCR beta CDR3 regions. Primed by the HTBI set, a first-round RT-PCR was run on the TCR CDR3. One entry per CDR3 protein, called by TCRdb with MiXCR from the multiplex PCR reads. The sample consists of 190,000 or so distinct CDR3 sequences, roughly 18% of them appearing once. The chain is built from TRBV4-3 and TRBJ2-2; 10 nucleotides line up with TRBD2. The sample taken for sequencing was blood. The sequence was collected from a man aged 40-49 years with Graves' hyperthyroidism. The DNA for the CDR3 is TGCGCCAGCAGCCACGAGCGGGGGGGATGGAACACCGGGGAGCTGTTTTTT. It specifies CASSHERGGWNTGELFF.